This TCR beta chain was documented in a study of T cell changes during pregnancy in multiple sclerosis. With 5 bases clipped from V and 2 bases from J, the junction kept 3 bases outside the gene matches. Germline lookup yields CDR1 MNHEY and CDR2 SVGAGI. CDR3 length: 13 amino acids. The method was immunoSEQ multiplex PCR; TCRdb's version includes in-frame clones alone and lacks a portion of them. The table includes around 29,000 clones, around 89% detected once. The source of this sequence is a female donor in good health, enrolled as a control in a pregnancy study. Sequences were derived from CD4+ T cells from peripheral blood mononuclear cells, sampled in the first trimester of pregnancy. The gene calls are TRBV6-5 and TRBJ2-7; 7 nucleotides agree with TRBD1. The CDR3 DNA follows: TGTGCCAGCAGTACAGGGGCAGCCTACGAGCAGTACTTC. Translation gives CASSTGAAYEQYF.